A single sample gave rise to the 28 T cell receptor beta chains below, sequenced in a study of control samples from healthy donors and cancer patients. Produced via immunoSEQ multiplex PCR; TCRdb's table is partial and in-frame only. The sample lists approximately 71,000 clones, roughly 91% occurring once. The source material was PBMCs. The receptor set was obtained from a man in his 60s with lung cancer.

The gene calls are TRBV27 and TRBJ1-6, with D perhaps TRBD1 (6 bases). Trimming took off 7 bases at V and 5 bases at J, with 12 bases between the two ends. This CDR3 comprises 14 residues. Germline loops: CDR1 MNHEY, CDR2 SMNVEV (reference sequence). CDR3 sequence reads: CASKGGTNNSPLHF. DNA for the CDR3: TGTGCCAGCAAGGGGGGTACAAATAATTCACCCCTCCACTTT.

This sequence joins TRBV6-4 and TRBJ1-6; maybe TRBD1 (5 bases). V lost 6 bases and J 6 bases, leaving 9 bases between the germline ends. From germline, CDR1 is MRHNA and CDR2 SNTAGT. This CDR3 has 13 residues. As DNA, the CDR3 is TGTGCCAGCAGCCGGGACCGTAATTCACCCCTCCACTTT. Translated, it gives CASSRDRNSPLHF.

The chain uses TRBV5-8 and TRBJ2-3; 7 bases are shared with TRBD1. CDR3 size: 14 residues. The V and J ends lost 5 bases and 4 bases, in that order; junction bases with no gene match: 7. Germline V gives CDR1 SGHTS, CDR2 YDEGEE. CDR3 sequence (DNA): TGTGCCAGCAGTTACCGAACAGGGGCAGATACGCAGTATTTT. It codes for CASSYRTGADTQYF.

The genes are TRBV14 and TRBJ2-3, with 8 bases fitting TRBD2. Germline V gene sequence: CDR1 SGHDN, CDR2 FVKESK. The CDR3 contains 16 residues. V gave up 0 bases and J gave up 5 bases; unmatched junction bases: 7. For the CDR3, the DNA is TGTGCCAGCAGCCAAGAAGTCGGGGGGGCCAAAGATACGCAGTATTTT. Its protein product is CASSQEVGGAKDTQYF.

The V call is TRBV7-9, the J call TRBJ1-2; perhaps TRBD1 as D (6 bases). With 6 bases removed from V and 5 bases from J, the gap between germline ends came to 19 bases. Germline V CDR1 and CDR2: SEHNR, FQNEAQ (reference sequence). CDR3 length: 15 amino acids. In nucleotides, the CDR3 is TGTGCCAGCAGAGGGGGGGCGGCGGATGGGTATGGCTACACCTTC. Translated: CASRGGAADGYGYTF.

CDR3 coding DNA: TGTGCCAGCAGCCGCGACCGGACAGACTCTGGAAACACCATATATTTT. It yields the protein CASSRDRTDSGNTIYF. The chain employs TRBV5-5 and TRBJ1-3, with D maybe TRBD1 (6 bases). The V end lost 4 bases, the J end lost 0 bases, and 14 bases lay between the germline ends. Germline CDR1 is SGHKS and CDR2 is YYEKEE (reference sequence). This CDR3 comprises 16 residues.

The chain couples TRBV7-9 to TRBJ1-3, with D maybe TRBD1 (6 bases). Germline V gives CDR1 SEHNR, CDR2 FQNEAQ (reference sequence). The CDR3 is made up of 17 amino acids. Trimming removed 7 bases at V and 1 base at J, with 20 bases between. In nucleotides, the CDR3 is TGTGCCAGCATCGACAGGAGCGGGATGGTGTCTGGAAACACCATATATTTT. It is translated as CASIDRSGMVSGNTIYF. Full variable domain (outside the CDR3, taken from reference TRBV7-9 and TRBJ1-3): DTGVSQNPRHKITKRGQNVTFRCDPISEHNRLYWYRQTLGQGPEFLTYFQNEAQLEKSRLLSDRFSAERPKGSFSTLEIQRTEQGDSAMYLCASIDRSGMVSGNTIYFGEGSWLTVV.

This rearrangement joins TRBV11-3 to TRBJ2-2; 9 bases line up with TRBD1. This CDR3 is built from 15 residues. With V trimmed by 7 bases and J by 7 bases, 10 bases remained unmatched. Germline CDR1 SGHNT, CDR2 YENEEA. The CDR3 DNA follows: TGTGCCAGCACCTCATTGGGACAGGGAATCGGGGAGCTGTTTTTT. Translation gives CASTSLGQGIGELFF.

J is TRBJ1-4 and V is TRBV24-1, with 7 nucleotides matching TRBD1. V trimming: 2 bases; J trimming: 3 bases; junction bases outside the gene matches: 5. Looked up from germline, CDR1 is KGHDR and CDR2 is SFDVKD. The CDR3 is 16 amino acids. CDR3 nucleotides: TGTGCCACCAGTGATTCCCGGACAGGCCCTAATGAAAAACTGTTTTTT. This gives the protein CATSDSRTGPNEKLFF.

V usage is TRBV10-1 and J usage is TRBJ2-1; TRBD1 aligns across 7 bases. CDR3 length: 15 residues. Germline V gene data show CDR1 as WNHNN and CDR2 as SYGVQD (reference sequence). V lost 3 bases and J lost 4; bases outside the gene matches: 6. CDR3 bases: TGCGCCAGCAGTGAAAGGGGGCTCGGTTACAATGAGCAGTTCTTC. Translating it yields CASSERGLGYNEQFF.

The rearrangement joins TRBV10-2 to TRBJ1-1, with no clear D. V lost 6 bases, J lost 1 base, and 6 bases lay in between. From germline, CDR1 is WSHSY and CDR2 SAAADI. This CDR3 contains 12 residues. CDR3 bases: TGCGCCAGCAGAGACACGAACACTGAAGCTTTCTTT. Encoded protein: CASRDTNTEAFF.

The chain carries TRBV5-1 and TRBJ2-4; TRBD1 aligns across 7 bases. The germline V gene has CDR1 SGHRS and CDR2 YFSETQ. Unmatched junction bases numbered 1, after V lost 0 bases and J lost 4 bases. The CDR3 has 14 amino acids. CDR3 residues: CASSLGTGKNIQYF. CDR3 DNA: TGCGCCAGCAGCTTGGGGACAGGAAAAAACATTCAGTACTTC. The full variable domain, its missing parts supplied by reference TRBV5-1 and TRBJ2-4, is KAGVTQTPRYLIKTRGQQVTLSCSPISGHRSVSWYQQTPGQGLQFLFEYFSETQRNKGNFPGRFSGRQFSNSRSEMNVSTLELGDSALYLCASSLGTGKNIQYFGAGTRLSVL.

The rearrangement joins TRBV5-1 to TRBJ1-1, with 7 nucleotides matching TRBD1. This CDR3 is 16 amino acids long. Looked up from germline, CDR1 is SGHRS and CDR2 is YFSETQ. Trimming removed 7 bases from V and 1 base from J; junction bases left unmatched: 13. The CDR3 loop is CASQVFYGQENTEAFF. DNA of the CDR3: TGCGCCAGCCAAGTCTTTTACGGACAGGAGAACACTGAAGCTTTCTTT. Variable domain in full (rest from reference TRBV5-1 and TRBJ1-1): KAGVTQTPRYLIKTRGQQVTLSCSPISGHRSVSWYQQTPGQGLQFLFEYFSETQRNKGNFPGRFSGRQFSNSRSEMNVSTLELGDSALYLCASQVFYGQENTEAFFGQGTRLTVV.

The CDR3 nucleotides read TGTGCCAGCAGCTTACGGCAGGGGGCAACAGATACGCAGTATTTT. It is translated as CASSLRQGATDTQYF. The chain couples TRBV7-9 to TRBJ2-3; TRBD1 aligns across 8 bases. CDR1 and CDR2 from the germline V gene are SEHNR and FQNEAQ (reference sequence). CDR3 length equals 15 residues. Trimming cost V 2 bases and J 3 bases; bases outside gene matches: 4.

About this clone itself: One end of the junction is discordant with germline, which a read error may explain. The CDR3 DNA is TGTGCCACCAGCAGGGATGACTACGGCTACACCTTC. As protein: CATSRDDYGYTF. The chain recombines TRBV24-1 with TRBJ1-2; a possible D gene is TRBD1 (5 bases). Per germline, CDR1 KGHDR and CDR2 SFDVKD. The CDR3 spans 12 residues.

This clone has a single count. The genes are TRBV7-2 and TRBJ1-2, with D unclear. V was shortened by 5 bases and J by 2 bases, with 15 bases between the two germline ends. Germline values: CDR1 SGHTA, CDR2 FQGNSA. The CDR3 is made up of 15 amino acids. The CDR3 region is CASSPVQDGNYGYTF. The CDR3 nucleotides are TGTGCCAGCAGCCCCGTTCAAGACGGGAACTATGGCTACACCTTC. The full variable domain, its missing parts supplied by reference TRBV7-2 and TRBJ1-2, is GAGVSQSPSNKVTEKGKDVELRCDPISGHTALYWYRQSLGQGLEFLIYFQGNSAPDKSGLPSDRFSAERTGGSVSTLTIQRTQQEDSAVYLCASSPVQDGNYGYTFGSGTRLTVV.

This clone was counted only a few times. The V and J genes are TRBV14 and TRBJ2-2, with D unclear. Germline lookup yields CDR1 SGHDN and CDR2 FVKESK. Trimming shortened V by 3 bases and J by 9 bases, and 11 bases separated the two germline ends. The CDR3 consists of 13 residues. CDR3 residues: CASSQGFNRELFF. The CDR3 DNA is TGTGCCAGCAGCCAGGGATTCAACCGGGAGCTGTTTTTT.

CDR3 in DNA: TGTGCCAGTAGTATCGTGACCCTCAGGGATTCAGACTATGGCTACACCTTC. The encoded protein is CASSIVTLRDSDYGYTF. The chain employs TRBV19 and TRBJ1-2; D might be TRBD1 (5 bases). Trimming removed 3 bases from V and 3 bases from J, with 20 bases in between. The CDR3 contains 17 residues. Germline-derived CDR1 and CDR2 are LNHDA and SQIVND (reference sequence).

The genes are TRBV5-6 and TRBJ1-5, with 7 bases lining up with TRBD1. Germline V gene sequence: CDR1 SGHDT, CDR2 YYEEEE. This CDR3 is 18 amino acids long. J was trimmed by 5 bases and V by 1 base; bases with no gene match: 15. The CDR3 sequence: CASSLKPWKGTEDQPQHF. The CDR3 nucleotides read TGTGCCAGCAGCTTGAAGCCATGGAAGGGGACAGAAGATCAGCCCCAGCATTTT.

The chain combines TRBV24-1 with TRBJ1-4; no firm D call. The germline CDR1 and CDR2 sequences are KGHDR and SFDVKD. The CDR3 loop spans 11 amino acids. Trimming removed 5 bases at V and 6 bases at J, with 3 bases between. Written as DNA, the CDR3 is TGTGCCACCAGTGCCGATGAAAAACTGTTTTTT. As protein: CATSADEKLFF.

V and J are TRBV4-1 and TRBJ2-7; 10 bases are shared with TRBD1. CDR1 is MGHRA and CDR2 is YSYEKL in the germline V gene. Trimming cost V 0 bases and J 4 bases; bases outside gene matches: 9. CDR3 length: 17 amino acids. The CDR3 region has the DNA TGCGCCAGCAGCCAAGAGGCTTCGACAGGGGGCGTTTACGAGCAGTACTTC. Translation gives CASSQEASTGGVYEQYF.

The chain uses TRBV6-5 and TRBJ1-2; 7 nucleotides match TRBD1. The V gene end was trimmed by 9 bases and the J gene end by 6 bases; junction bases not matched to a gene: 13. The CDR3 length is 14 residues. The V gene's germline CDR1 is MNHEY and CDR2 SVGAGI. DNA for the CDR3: TGTGCCAGTTATGGACAGGCCAAACTCAATGGCTACACCTTC. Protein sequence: CASYGQAKLNGYTF.

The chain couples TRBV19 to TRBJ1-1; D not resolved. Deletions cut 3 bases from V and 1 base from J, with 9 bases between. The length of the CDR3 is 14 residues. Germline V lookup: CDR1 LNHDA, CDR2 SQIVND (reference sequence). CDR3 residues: CASSIFGRNTEAFF. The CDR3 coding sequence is TGTGCCAGTAGTATCTTCGGGCGGAACACTGAAGCTTTCTTT.

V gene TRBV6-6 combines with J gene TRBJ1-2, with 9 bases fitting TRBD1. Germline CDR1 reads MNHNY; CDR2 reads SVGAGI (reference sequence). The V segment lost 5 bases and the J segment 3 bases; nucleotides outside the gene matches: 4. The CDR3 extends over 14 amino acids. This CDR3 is CASSRGQGYYGYTF. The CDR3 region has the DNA TGTGCCAGCAGTAGGGGACAGGGTTACTATGGCTACACCTTC.

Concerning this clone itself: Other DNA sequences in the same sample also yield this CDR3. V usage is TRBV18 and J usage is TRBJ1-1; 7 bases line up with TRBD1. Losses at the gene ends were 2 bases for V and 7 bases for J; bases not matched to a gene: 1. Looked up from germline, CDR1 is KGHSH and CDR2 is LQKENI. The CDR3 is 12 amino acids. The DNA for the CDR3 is TGTGCCAGCTCACCAAACAGGGGTGAAGCTTTCTTT. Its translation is CASSPNRGEAFF.

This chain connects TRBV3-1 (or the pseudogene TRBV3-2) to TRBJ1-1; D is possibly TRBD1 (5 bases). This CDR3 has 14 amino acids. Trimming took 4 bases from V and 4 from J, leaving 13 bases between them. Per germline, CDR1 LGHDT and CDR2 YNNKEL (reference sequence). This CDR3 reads CASSPAGMRTEAFF. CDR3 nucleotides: TGTGCCAGCAGCCCCGCAGGGATGCGCACTGAAGCTTTCTTT.

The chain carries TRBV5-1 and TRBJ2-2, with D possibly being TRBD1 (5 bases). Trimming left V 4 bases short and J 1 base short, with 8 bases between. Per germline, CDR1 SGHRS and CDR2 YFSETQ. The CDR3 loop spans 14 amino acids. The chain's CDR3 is CASSRTQNTGELFF. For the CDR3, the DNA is TGCGCCAGCAGCCGGACACAGAACACCGGGGAGCTGTTTTTT.

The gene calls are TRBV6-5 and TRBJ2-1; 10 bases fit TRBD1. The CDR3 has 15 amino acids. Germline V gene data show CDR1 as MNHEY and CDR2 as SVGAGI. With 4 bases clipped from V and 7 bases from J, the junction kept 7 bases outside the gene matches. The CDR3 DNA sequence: TGTGCCAGCAGTTCCCCGGGACAGGGGATGAATGAGCAGTTCTTC. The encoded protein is CASSSPGQGMNEQFF.